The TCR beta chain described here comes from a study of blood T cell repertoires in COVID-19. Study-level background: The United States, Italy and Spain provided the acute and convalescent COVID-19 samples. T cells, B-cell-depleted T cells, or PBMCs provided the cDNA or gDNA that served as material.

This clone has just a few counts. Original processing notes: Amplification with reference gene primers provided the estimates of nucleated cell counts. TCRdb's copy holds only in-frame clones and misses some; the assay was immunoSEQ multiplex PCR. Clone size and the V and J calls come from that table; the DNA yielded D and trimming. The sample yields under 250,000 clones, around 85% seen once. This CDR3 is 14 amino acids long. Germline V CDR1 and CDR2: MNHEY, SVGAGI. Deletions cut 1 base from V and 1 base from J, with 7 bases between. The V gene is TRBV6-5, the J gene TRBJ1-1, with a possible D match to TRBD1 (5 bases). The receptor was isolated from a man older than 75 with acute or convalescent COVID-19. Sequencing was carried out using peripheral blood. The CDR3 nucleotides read TGTGCCAGCAGTTACTGGGGCTCGAACACTGAAGCTTTCTTT. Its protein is CASSYWGSNTEAFF.